Given below is one T cell receptor beta chain in context. Its specificity is unknown. Regarding time point: after dendritic cell vaccination, including at tumor progression/relapse. This table comes from immunoSEQ multiplex PCR, and its TCRdb copy is limited to in-frame clones, with some not included. The data contain approximately 62,000 clones, more than 75% of them singletons. In germline, CDR1 is LNHNV, CDR2 YYDKDF (reference sequence). The V and J ends lost 5 bases and 3 bases, in that order; junction bases with no gene match: 11. The CDR3 length is 17 residues. These data come from a study of glioma-infiltrating T cells after dendritic cell vaccination. Study-wide background: Autologous tumor lysate-pulsed dendritic cell vaccination was given between the early 2000s and the early 2010s. Dendritic cells derived from monocytes and pulsed with autologous tumor lysate formed the vaccine.

Study-wide results and caveats: Survival was not directly related to TCR clonality in these patients. Patients with more pretreatment TILs had longer time to progression and survival.

The receptor was derived from a human donor with glioblastoma. The rearrangement links TRBV15 to TRBJ1-4; 8 nucleotides line up with TRBD1. The sample was blood, taken after dendritic cell vaccination. CDR3 protein: CATSGGQGSIANEKLFF. CDR3 DNA: TGTGCCACCAGCGGAGGACAGGGATCTATAGCTAATGAAAAACTGTTTTTT.